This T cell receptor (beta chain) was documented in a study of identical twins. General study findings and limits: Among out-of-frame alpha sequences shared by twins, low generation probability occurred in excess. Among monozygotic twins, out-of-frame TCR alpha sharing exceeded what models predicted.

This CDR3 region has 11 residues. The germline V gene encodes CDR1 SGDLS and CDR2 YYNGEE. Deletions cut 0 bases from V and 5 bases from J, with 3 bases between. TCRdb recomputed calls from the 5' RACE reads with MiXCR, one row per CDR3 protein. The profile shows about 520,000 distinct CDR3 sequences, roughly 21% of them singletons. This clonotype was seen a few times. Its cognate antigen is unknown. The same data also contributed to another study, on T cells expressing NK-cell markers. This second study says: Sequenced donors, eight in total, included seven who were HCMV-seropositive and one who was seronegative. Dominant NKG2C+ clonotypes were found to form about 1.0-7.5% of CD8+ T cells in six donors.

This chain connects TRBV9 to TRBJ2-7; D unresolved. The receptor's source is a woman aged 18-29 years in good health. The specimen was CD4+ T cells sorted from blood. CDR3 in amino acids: CASSVGDEQYF. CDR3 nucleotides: TGTGCCAGCAGCGTAGGAGACGAGCAGTACTTC.